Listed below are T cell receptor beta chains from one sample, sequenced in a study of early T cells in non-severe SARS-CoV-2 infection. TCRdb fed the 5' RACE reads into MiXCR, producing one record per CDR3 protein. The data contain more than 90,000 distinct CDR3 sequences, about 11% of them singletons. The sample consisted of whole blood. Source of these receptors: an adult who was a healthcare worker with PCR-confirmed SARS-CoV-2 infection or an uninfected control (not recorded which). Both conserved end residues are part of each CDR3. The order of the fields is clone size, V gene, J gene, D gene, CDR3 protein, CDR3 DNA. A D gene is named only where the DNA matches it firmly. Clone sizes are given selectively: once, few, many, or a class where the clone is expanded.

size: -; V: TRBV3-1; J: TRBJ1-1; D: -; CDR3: CASSTTGTLNTEAFF; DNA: TGTGCCAGCAGCACAACCGGGACCCTGAACACTGAAGCTTTCTTT
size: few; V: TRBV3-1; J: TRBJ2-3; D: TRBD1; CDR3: CASSPRRTGTGGADTQYF; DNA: TGTGCCAGCAGCCCGAGACGTACTGGGACAGGGGGGGCAGATACGCAGTATTTT
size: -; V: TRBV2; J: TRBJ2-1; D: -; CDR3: CASSDREDNEQFF; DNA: TGTGCCAGCAGTGACAGGGAAGACAATGAGCAGTTCTTC
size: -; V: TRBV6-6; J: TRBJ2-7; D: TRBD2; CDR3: CASSYSVAGKTEQYF; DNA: TGTGCCAGCAGTTACTCGGTAGCGGGAAAGACCGAGCAGTACTTC
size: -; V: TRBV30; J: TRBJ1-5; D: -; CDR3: CAWSVRRLNQPQHF; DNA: TGTGCCTGGAGTGTACGGCGTCTTAATCAGCCCCAGCATTTT
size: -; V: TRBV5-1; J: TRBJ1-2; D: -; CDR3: CASSPGALVRNYGYTF; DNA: TGCGCCAGCAGCCCGGGGGCGCTAGTCAGAAACTATGGCTACACCTTC
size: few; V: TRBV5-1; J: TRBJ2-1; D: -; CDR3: CASSLDSLFYNEQFF; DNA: TGCGCCAGCAGCTTGGACAGCCTATTCTACAATGAGCAGTTCTTC
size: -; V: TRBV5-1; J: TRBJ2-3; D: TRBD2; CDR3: CASSSGLAASTDTQYF; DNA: TGCGCCAGCAGCTCAGGACTAGCGGCTAGCACAGATACGCAGTATTTT
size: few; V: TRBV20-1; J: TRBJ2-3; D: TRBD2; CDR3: CSARGLAGVTDTQYF; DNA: TGCAGTGCTAGGGGACTAGCGGGGGTCACAGATACGCAGTATTTT
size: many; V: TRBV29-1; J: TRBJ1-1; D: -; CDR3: CSVEDLNTEAFF; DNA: TGCAGCGTTGAAGATTTAAACACTGAAGCTTTCTTT
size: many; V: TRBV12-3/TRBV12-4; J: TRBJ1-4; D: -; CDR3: CASSYQNYNEKLFF; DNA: TGTGCCAGCAGTTATCAGAACTACAATGAAAAACTGTTTTTT
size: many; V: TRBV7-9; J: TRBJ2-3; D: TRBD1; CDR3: CASSLPGGTPDTQYF; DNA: TGTGCCAGCAGCCTACCAGGGGGCACTCCAGATACGCAGTATTTT
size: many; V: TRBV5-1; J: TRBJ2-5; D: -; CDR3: CASSLGGGTREETQYF; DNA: TGCGCCAGCAGCTTGGGGGGCGGTACGAGAGAAGAGACCCAGTACTTC
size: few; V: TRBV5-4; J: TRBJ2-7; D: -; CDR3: CASSPGGQAYEQYF; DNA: TGTGCCAGCAGCCCCGGGGGGCAGGCCTACGAGCAGTACTTC
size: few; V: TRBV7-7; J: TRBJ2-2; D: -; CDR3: CASSFEAGELFF; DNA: TGTGCCAGCAGCTTCGAGGCCGGGGAGCTGTTTTTT
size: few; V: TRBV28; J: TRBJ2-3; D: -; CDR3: CASVQPGTTQYF; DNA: TGTGCCAGCGTGCAACCCGGGACAACGCAGTATTTT